Shown below are 11 T cell receptor beta chains from a single sample sequenced in a study of T-cell reconstitution after alpha-beta-depleted transplantation in children. The TCRbeta library was prepared with unique molecular identifiers. TCRdb re-called the PCR reads with MiXCR, one entry per CDR3 protein. Among 440,000 or so distinct CDR3 sequences listed, approximately 10% were seen once. The sequencing used PBMCs from the stem cell graft donor, collected from the stem cell graft. These receptors came from a human donor who donated a stem cell graft to a child with acute myeloid leukemia.

The V and J genes are TRBV4-1 and TRBJ1-2; maybe TRBD1 (6 bases). Germline CDR1 is MGHRA and CDR2 is YSYEKL. There are 16 residues in the CDR3. V lost 0 bases to trimming and J lost 2 bases, with 13 bases between them. The CDR3 bases are TGCGCCAGCAGCCAAGATCGGCTCGACAGGAACTATGGCTACACCTTC. It codes for CASSQDRLDRNYGYTF.

This clonotype has a count of ten or more. The V and J genes are TRBV7-2 and TRBJ2-5, with TRBD1 matching 7 bases. Looked up from germline, CDR1 is SGHTA and CDR2 is FQGNSA. There are 15 residues in the CDR3. Unmatched junction bases numbered 3, after V lost 1 base and J lost 1 base. CDR3 nucleotides: TGTGCCAGCAGCTTAGTGGGGACAGCCCAAGAGACCCAGTACTTC. Translating it yields CASSLVGTAQETQYF.

The V gene is TRBV15, the J gene TRBJ1-4; 7 positions agree with TRBD1. The CDR3 covers 16 residues. V dropped 5 bases and J dropped 7; count of bases not matched to a gene: 13. CDR1 is LNHNV, CDR2 YYDKDF, per germline (reference sequence). The CDR3 DNA reads TGTGCCACCAGCCCGCGATCCTCTACAGGGGTTGAAAAACTGTTTTTT. It yields the protein CATSPRSSTGVEKLFF.

This clonotype was picked up a small number of times. V usage is TRBV9 and J usage is TRBJ1-2; D not certain. The CDR3 extends over 15 amino acids. CDR1 and CDR2 from the germline V gene are SGDLS and YYNGEE. Trimming took 3 bases from V and 0 from J, leaving 12 bases between them. CDR3 protein: CASSGLDTSNYGYTF. The CDR3 nucleotides read TGTGCCAGCAGCGGCCTTGACACCTCTAACTATGGCTACACCTTC.

In this sample, this clonotype turned up many times. The gene calls are TRBV5-1 and TRBJ1-2; 8 bases line up with TRBD1. The V and J ends lost 3 bases and 2 bases, in that order; junction bases with no gene match: 3. Germline loops: CDR1 SGHRS, CDR2 YFSETQ. The CDR3 totals 14 residues. CDR3 loop: CASSSGQANYGYTF. For the CDR3, the DNA is TGCGCCAGCAGCTCGGGACAGGCAAACTATGGCTACACCTTC.

The chain has TRBV5-8 and TRBJ1-6; 9 bases agree with TRBD1. The CDR3 length is 15 residues. Germline CDR1 reads SGHTS; CDR2 reads YDEGEE. Trimming at V came to 1 base and at J to 9 bases, leaving 5 bases not matched to a gene. In DNA, the CDR3 is TGTGCCAGCAGCTTGCCAGGGACAGGGCTTTCACCCCTCCACTTT. It translates to CASSLPGTGLSPLHF. The full variable domain, its missing parts supplied by reference TRBV5-8 and TRBJ1-6, is EAGVTQSPTHLIKTRGQQATLRCSPISGHTSVYWYQQALGLGLQFLLWYDEGEERNRGNFPPRFSGRQFPNYSSELNVNALELEDSALYLCASSLPGTGLSPLHFGNGTRLTVT.

The chain combines TRBV6-1 with TRBJ2-1; a weak D match, TRBD2 (6 bases). Trimming cost V 2 bases and J 6 bases, with 17 bases left between them. Germline lookup yields CDR1 MNHNS and CDR2 SASEGT. The CDR3 extends over 16 amino acids. CDR3 sequence (DNA): TGTGCCAGCAGTGAATGGGCGACTAGAGGTAGCAATGAGCAGTTCTTC. Protein product: CASSEWATRGSNEQFF.

This clonotype was counted between two and nine times. The chain recombines TRBV5-1 with TRBJ1-1; D is possibly TRBD1 (6 bases). The CDR3 contains 16 residues. V dropped 0 bases and J dropped 9 bases, with 21 bases sitting between them. Germline CDR1 is SGHRS and CDR2 is YFSETQ. DNA of the CDR3: TGCGCCAGCAGCTTGGACGGGGGGGCCGGATCGGAAAAAGCTTTCTTT. Translated, it gives CASSLDGGAGSEKAFF.

The chain recombines TRBV29-1 with TRBJ2-1; no definite D call. The CDR3 runs 13 residues. Per germline, CDR1 SQVTM and CDR2 ANQGSEA. The V end lost 7 bases, the J end lost 6 bases, and 16 bases lay between the germline ends. The chain's CDR3 is CSAGRSSGNEQFF. The CDR3, as DNA: TGCAGCGCCGGACGGAGCTCTGGCAATGAGCAGTTCTTC.

This clonotype was seen a few times. The chain recombines TRBV2 with TRBJ1-5, with D unclear. CDR3 length: 15 amino acids. In germline, CDR1 is SNHLY, CDR2 FYNNEI. Between the trimmed V and J ends, which lost 7 bases and 1 base, there was a span of 14 bases. The CDR3 DNA reads as TGTGCCAGCAAGTTCCGTCGGGAGAGCAATCAGCCCCAGCATTTT. Amino acid sequence: CASKFRRESNQPQHF. The full variable domain, its missing parts supplied by reference TRBV2 and TRBJ1-5, is EPEVTQTPSHQVTQMGQEVILRCVPISNHLYFYWYRQILGQKVEFLVSFYNNEISEKSEIFDDQFSVERPDGSNFTLKIRSTKLEDSAMYFCASKFRRESNQPQHFGDGTRLSIL.

This chain links TRBV5-1 with TRBJ2-2; D uncertain. From germline, CDR1 is SGHRS and CDR2 YFSETQ. The CDR3 has 16 amino acids. V was clipped by 0 bases and J by 5 bases, with 14 bases between them. CDR3 residues: CASSLESRLGTGELFF. CDR3 nucleotide sequence: TGCGCCAGCAGCTTGGAATCCCGCTTGGGAACCGGGGAGCTGTTTTTT.